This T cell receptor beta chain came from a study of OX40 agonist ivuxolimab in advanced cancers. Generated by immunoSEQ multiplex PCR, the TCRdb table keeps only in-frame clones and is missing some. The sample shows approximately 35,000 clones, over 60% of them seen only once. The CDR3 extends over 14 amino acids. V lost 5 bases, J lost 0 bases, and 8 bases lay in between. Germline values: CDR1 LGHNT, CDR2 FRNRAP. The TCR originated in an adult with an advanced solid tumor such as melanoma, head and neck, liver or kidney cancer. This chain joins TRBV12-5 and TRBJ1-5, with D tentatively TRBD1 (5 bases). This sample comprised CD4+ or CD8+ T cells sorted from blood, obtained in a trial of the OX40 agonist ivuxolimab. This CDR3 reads CASGGDGSNQPQHF. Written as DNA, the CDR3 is TGTGCTAGTGGTGGGGACGGTAGCAATCAGCCCCAGCATTTT.